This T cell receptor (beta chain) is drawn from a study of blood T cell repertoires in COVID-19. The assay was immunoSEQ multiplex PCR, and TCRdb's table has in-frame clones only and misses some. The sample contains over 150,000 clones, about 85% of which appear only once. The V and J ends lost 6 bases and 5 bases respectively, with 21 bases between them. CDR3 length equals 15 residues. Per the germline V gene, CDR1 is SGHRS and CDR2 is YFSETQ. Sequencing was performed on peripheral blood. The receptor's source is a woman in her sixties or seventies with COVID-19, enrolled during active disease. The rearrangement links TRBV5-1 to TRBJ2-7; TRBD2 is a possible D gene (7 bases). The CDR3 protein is CASTSSPGAGDEQYF. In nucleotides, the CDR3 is TGCGCCAGCACCTCTAGCCCGGGGGCGGGGGACGAGCAGTACTTC. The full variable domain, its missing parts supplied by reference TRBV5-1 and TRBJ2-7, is KAGVTQTPRYLIKTRGQQVTLSCSPISGHRSVSWYQQTPGQGLQFLFEYFSETQRNKGNFPGRFSGRQFSNSRSEMNVSTLELGDSALYLCASTSSPGAGDEQYFGPGTRLTVT.